One sample yielded the 3 T cell receptor beta chains listed below, sequenced in a study of T cell responses to AZD1222 COVID-19 vaccine. The data were produced by immunoSEQ multiplex PCR, yet TCRdb's version contains in-frame clones alone and is incomplete. The table has about 170,000 clones, around 88% seen once. This sample comprised peripheral blood, obtained 28 days after the second AZD1222 dose. Receptors originate from an adult who received the AZD1222 COVID-19 vaccine.

This clone was observed a single time. This chain uses TRBV6-1 with TRBJ1-2; TRBD1 is a possible D gene (5 bases). The CDR3 runs 14 residues. Per the germline V gene, CDR1 is MNHNS and CDR2 is SASEGT. V lost 2 bases to trimming and J lost 6 bases, with 13 bases between them. This CDR3 is CASSERVGTDGYTF. CDR3 DNA sequence: TGTGCCAGCAGTGAACGGGTAGGGACGGATGGCTACACCTTC.

The gene calls are TRBV27 and TRBJ1-2; tentative D call: TRBD1 (6 bases). Germline loops: CDR1 MNHEY, CDR2 SMNVEV (reference sequence). The CDR3 covers 12 residues. Trimming took 3 bases from V and 8 from J, leaving 10 bases between them. This chain's CDR3 is CASSLPGEGYTF. As DNA, the CDR3 is TGTGCCAGCAGTTTGCCAGGGGAAGGCTACACCTTC.

The rearrangement joins TRBV10-3 to TRBJ1-2; D might be TRBD1 (6 bases). Looked up from germline, CDR1 is ENHRY and CDR2 is SYGVKD. V dropped 0 bases and J dropped 0 bases, with 17 bases sitting between them. This CDR3 has 18 amino acids. The CDR3 DNA sequence: TGTGCCATCAGTGAGTCTTTGGCAGGGGTATTATCTAACTATGGCTACACCTTC. It translates to CAISESLAGVLSNYGYTF.